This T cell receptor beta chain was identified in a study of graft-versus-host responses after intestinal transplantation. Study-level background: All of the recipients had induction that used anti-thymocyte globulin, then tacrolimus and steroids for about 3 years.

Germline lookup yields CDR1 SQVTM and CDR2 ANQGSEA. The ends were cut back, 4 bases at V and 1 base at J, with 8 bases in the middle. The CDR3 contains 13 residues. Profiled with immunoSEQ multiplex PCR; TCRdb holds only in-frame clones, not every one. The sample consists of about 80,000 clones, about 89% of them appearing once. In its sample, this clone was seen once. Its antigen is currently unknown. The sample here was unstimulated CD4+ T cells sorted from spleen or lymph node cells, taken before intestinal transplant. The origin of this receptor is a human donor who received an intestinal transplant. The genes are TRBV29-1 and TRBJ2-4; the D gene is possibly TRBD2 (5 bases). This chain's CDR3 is CSVGGLAKNIQYF. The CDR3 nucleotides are TGCAGCGTTGGCGGGTTGGCCAAAAACATTCAGTACTTC.